This T cell receptor (beta chain) was identified in a study of T cells in Graves' hyperthyroidism and ophthalmopathy. This CDR3 comprises 15 residues. Germline assignment: CDR1 GTSNPN and CDR2 SVGIG (reference sequence). Trimming took 0 bases from V and 10 from J; bases not matched to a gene: 12. Amplification of TCR beta CDR3 regions was performed using RNA transcripts as template. TCR CDR3 underwent first-round RT-PCR with the HTBI primer set. TCRdb re-called the multiplex PCR reads with MiXCR, one entry per CDR3 protein. The data hold more than 300,000 distinct CDR3 sequences, with about a sixth observed a single time. Patients were excluded because of uncontrolled infection, other autoimmune disease, pregnancy or lactation. Diagnosis relied on clinical symptoms, serum thyroxine and TRAb, thyroid ultrasound and orbital computed tomography. Study-wide points: The model identified upcoming ophthalmopathy a median approximately six months ahead of onset. From stable hyperthyroidism, ophthalmopathy was separated by a 13 V-J model.

This clonotype showed up just a few times. Its antigen remains unidentified. The clonotype was recovered from a woman aged 25 to 39 with Graves' hyperthyroidism that later progressed to Graves' ophthalmopathy. J is TRBJ2-1 and V is TRBV30, with 7 nucleotides matching TRBD1. Sequenced input: blood. CDR3 sequence: CAWSVGEGALQEQFF. The DNA of the CDR3 is TGTGCCTGGAGTGTAGGAGAGGGGGCCCTTCAGGAGCAGTTCTTC.